Below are 22 T cell receptor beta chains sequenced from a single sample in a study of T cell repertoires in cytomegalovirus infection. TCRdb itself ran the reads through MiXCR, one entry per CDR3 protein. The profile shows more than 650,000 distinct CDR3 sequences, roughly 35% of them singletons. The source material was PBMCs. These receptors all come from a human donor in good health (CMV status not recorded). Some clones in this sample may be carry-over from other donors' samples.

As concerns this clonotype: Possible read error: a much larger clone is one base away. The chain couples TRBV7-8 to TRBJ2-1; 7 bases align to TRBD1. The CDR3 totals 13 residues. Germline V lookup: CDR1 SGHVS, CDR2 FQNEAQ. CDR3 region: CASSKNRGGEPFF. The CDR3 region has the DNA TGTGCCAGCAGCAAGAACAGGGGCGGTGAGCCGTTCTTC.

As for this clonotype: The germline gene is not matched at one end of the junction; a read error may be the cause. This rearrangement joins TRBV24-1 to TRBJ2-3; no clear D. The CDR3 sequence is 14 residues long. Germline CDR1 reads KGHDR; CDR2 reads SFDVKD. This chain's CDR3 is CATSAPHLTDTKYF. DNA of the CDR3: TGTGCCACCAGTGCCCCACACCTCACAGATACGAAGTATTTT.

This clonotype was observed a handful of times. The chain employs TRBV28 and TRBJ2-4; D not resolved. CDR1 and CDR2 (germline): MDHEN, SYDVKM. The CDR3 covers 15 residues. Deletions cut 9 bases from V and 4 bases from J, with 19 bases between. The CDR3 sequence: CASIPRTGAKNIQYF. DNA of the CDR3: TGTGCCAGTATTCCCCGGACGGGCGCTAAAAACATTCAGTACTTC.

About this clonotype itself: A read error is likely, as this CDR3 ends without the conserved phenylalanine or tryptophan. The V call is TRBV7-4, the J call TRBJ2-1; 7 bases fit TRBD1. Trimming removed 5 bases from V and 0 bases from J; junction bases left unmatched: 7. CDR1 and CDR2 (germline): SGHVT, SQSDAQ. The CDR3 has 16 amino acids. CDR3 in DNA: TGTGCCAGCAGCGGGGAAGACAGGGCCTCCTACAATGAGCAGTTCTTA. Translation: CASSGEDRASYNEQFL.

This clonotype was seen at least ten times. The chain uses TRBV5-6 and TRBJ1-4, with D perhaps matching TRBD1 (6 bases). Germline-derived CDR1 and CDR2 are SGHDT and YYEEEE. This CDR3 comprises 16 residues. V lost 2 bases and J 3 bases, leaving 14 bases between the germline ends. Here the CDR3 reads CASSFRRGLSNEKLFF. CDR3 coding DNA: TGTGCCAGCAGCTTCCGGCGGGGGCTATCTAATGAAAAACTGTTTTTT.

This chain uses TRBV7-6 with TRBJ2-3; 16 nucleotides agree with TRBD2. With V trimmed by 5 bases and J by 8 bases, 10 bases remained unmatched. The CDR3 loop spans 17 amino acids. From germline, CDR1 is SGHVS and CDR2 FNYEAQ. This chain's CDR3 is CASSPMGLAGGPGTQYF. In DNA, the CDR3 is TGTGCCAGCAGCCCCATGGGACTAGCGGGGGGGCCCGGTACGCAGTATTTT.

This clonotype appeared a single time. The chain links TRBV28 to TRBJ1-1; 12 bases map to TRBD1. V was clipped by 4 bases and J by 8 bases; unmatched bases: 11. This CDR3 is 16 amino acids long. Germline-derived CDR1 and CDR2 are MDHEN and SYDVKM. CDR3 loop: CASSSKRGTGGGEAFF. The CDR3 DNA is TGTGCCAGCAGTTCCAAAAGAGGGACAGGGGGCGGGGAAGCTTTCTTT.

This chain connects TRBV19 to TRBJ1-5; maybe TRBD1 (5 bases). The germline V gene has CDR1 LNHDA and CDR2 SQIVND (reference sequence). This CDR3 has 14 amino acids. V was cut by 7 bases and J by 9 bases, with 19 bases left in between. The DNA of the CDR3 is TGTGCCAGTACCCGGGGGGACTTTTCGTGGCCCCAGCATTTT. Residues: CASTRGDFSWPQHF.

This clonotype was counted at least ten times. The chain couples TRBV6-6 to TRBJ2-1; the match to TRBD1 covers 7 bases. The V gene's germline CDR1 is MNHNY and CDR2 SVGAGI (reference sequence). CDR3 size: 16 residues. The trim removed 4 bases at V and 0 bases at J, leaving 6 bases unmatched. CDR3 loop: CASSSLTGSSYNEQFF. CDR3 nucleotides: TGTGCCAGCAGTTCCCTGACAGGGAGCTCCTACAATGAGCAGTTCTTC.

This clonotype turned up a few times. The rearrangement links TRBV4-2 to TRBJ1-3; 7 bases align to TRBD1. Germline V gene lookup returns CDR1 LGHNA and CDR2 YNFKEQ. The CDR3 runs 18 residues. The J segment lost 1 base and the V segment lost 4 bases, leaving 13 bases of the junction unmatched. In DNA form, the CDR3 reads TGTGCCAGCAGCCTTCGGATCACAGGGGCCATATCTGGAAACACCATATATTTT. As protein: CASSLRITGAISGNTIYF.

The V call is TRBV5-1, the J call TRBJ1-5; TRBD1 aligns across 9 bases. There are 14 residues in the CDR3. With V trimmed by 2 bases and J by 7 bases, 4 bases remained unmatched. Per the germline V gene, CDR1 is SGHRS and CDR2 is YFSETQ. The CDR3 sequence is CASSFGTGLQPQHF. The CDR3 DNA reads as TGCGCCAGCAGCTTCGGGACAGGGCTCCAGCCCCAGCATTTT. Supplemented by reference TRBV5-1 and TRBJ1-5, the full variable domain reads KAGVTQTPRYLIKTRGQQVTLSCSPISGHRSVSWYQQTPGQGLQFLFEYFSETQRNKGNFPGRFSGRQFSNSRSEMNVSTLELGDSALYLCASSFGTGLQPQHFGDGTRLSIL.

Concerning this clonotype itself: A read error may account for a junction end that differs from germline. The chain has TRBV4-1 and TRBJ1-4; unclear D gene. The CDR3 contains 15 residues. Germline V gene data show CDR1 as MGHRA and CDR2 as YSYEKL. CDR3 in DNA: TGCGCCAGCATCCAAGTTCCCGCTACAGATGAAAAACTGTTTTTT. Its protein is CASIQVPATDEKLFF.

This clonotype was detected ten times or more. V and J are TRBV11-2 and TRBJ2-3, with D perhaps TRBD1 (5 bases). The CDR3 loop spans 15 amino acids. The V end was cut by 3 bases, the J end by 0 bases, with 10 bases between. Germline CDR1 is SGHAT and CDR2 is FQNNGV. CDR3 loop: CASSLAGRSTDTQYF. DNA of the CDR3: TGTGCCAGCAGCTTGGCAGGGCGGAGCACAGATACGCAGTATTTT.

This clonotype has just a few counts. The V gene is TRBV19, the J gene TRBJ2-1, with 12 bases lining up with TRBD2. Unmatched junction bases numbered 9, after V lost 5 bases and J lost 13 bases. Germline loops: CDR1 LNHDA, CDR2 SQIVND (reference sequence). CDR3 size: 14 residues. Here the CDR3 DNA reads TGTGCCAGTAGTGGGCTAGCGGGAGGGCCTCGACAGTTCTTC. Translated: CASSGLAGGPRQFF.

This clonotype was recorded once. A much larger clonotype is one base distant, so this may be a read error. The chain combines TRBV28 with TRBJ2-1; 8 nucleotides agree with TRBD2. This CDR3 spans 13 amino acids. Germline CDR1 is MDHEN and CDR2 is SYDVKM. DNA of the CDR3: TGTGGTGCTATGGTAGCGGGATACAATGAGCAGTTCTTC. Translated, it gives CGAMVAGYNEQFF.

This chain joins TRBV5-4 and TRBJ1-1, with TRBD1 identical over 8 bases. Trimming took 1 base from V and 5 from J; bases not matched to a gene: 7. The CDR3 is made up of 15 amino acids. From germline, CDR1 is SGHNT and CDR2 YYREEE (reference sequence). The chain's CDR3 is CASSLQGAKVTEAFF. DNA of the CDR3: TGTGCCAGCAGCTTGCAGGGGGCTAAAGTGACTGAAGCTTTCTTT.

The V call is TRBV15, the J call TRBJ1-1; no firm D call. The germline V and J ends were trimmed by 0 bases and 7 bases, with 9 bases remaining between them. Germline CDR1 is LNHNV and CDR2 is YYDKDF (reference sequence). The CDR3 totals 13 residues. In nucleotides, the CDR3 is TGTGCCACCAGCAGAGATCTCGGCTTTGAAGCTTTCTTT. Translation: CATSRDLGFEAFF.

The rearrangement joins TRBV28 to TRBJ2-7; 8 bases match TRBD1. This CDR3 has 14 residues. Losses at the gene ends were 7 bases for V and 1 base for J; bases not matched to a gene: 6. Germline values: CDR1 MDHEN, CDR2 SYDVKM. The CDR3 region is CASIPGQVSYEQYF. CDR3 nucleotides: TGTGCCAGCATACCGGGACAGGTTTCCTACGAGCAGTACTTC.

The chain is built from TRBV7-6 and TRBJ2-7; D is undetermined. The germline V gene encodes CDR1 SGHVS and CDR2 FNYEAQ. CDR3 length: 15 amino acids. Trimming shortened V by 2 bases and J by 0 bases, and 11 bases separated the two germline ends. DNA for the CDR3: TGTGCCAGCAGCTTAAATCTGGGGTCCTCCTACGAGCAGTACTTC. This gives the protein CASSLNLGSSYEQYF. The whole variable domain, filled in from reference TRBV7-6 and TRBJ2-7, reads GAGVSQSPRYKVTKRGQDVALRCDPISGHVSLYWYRQALGQGPEFLTYFNYEAQQDKSGLPNDRFSAERPEGSISTLTIQRTEQRDSAMYRCASSLNLGSSYEQYFGPGTRLTVT.

Only a few counts were recorded for this clonotype. J is TRBJ1-1 and V is TRBV10-3; 9 bases fit TRBD1. The CDR3 is made up of 14 amino acids. Germline V gene data show CDR1 as ENHRY and CDR2 as SYGVKD. The J segment lost 1 base and the V segment lost 6 bases, leaving 3 bases of the junction unmatched. This CDR3 is CAIRGTGRNTEAFF. The CDR3 DNA reads as TGTGCCATCAGGGGGACAGGGCGGAACACTGAAGCTTTCTTT.

This clonotype was picked up a small number of times. This chain links TRBV27 with TRBJ1-4; D perhaps matches TRBD1 (6 bases). This CDR3 spans 16 amino acids. Deletions cut 7 bases from V and 7 bases from J, with 22 bases between. Germline loops: CDR1 MNHEY, CDR2 SMNVEV (reference sequence). The CDR3 protein is CASTSYTQGRVEKLFF. In DNA, the CDR3 is TGTGCCAGCACTTCTTATACGCAGGGGCGGGTTGAAAAACTGTTTTTT. Variable domain in full (rest from reference TRBV27 and TRBJ1-4): EAQVTQNPRYLITVTGKKLTVTCSQNMNHEYMSWYRQDPGLGLRQIYYSMNVEVTDKGDVPEGYKVSRKEKRNFPLILESPSPNQTSLYFCASTSYTQGRVEKLFFGSGTQLSVL.

This clonotype has a handful of counts. The chain couples TRBV28 to TRBJ1-6; D gene uncertain. The germline CDR1 and CDR2 sequences are MDHEN and SYDVKM. The CDR3 is 15 amino acids. Trimming removed 4 bases from V and 13 bases from J, with 20 bases in between. This CDR3 is CASSSNKVSPRPLHF. The DNA of the CDR3 is TGTGCCAGCAGTTCCAATAAAGTGTCGCCGCGGCCCCTCCACTTT.